This entry features one TCR beta chain sequence. This CDR3 has 17 residues. Germline-derived CDR1 and CDR2 are MGHRA and YSYEKL. The germline V and J ends were trimmed by 4 bases and 4 bases, with 20 bases remaining between them. This entry belongs to a study of blood T cell repertoires in COVID-19. Measured with immunoSEQ multiplex PCR; TCRdb has only the in-frame clones, and not every one. This table has under 100,000 clones, approximately 92% appearing once. The TCR sequence derives from an older woman with active COVID-19. Specimen: peripheral blood. This chain uses TRBV4-1 with TRBJ1-5; D may be TRBD1 (6 bases). The CDR3 DNA reads as TGCGCCAGCAGCCTCGAGGTGGGGGCGCTTATGAATCAGCCCCAGCATTTT. Its translation: CASSLEVGALMNQPQHF.